The 5 T cell receptor beta chains presented below share a single source sample, sequenced in a study of shared clonotypes between healthy human individuals. Using immunoSEQ multiplex PCR, the repertoire was profiled, and TCRdb retains in-frame clones only, with some absent. In the table there are some 2,100,000 clones, 90% to 97% of which are singletons. The sequencing sample was made of naive CD4+ T cells sorted from blood. Subset defined: CD45RA+ positively selected. These receptor sequences come from a man younger than 35 in good health.

The rearrangement uses TRBV5-1 and TRBJ2-2; 7 positions agree with TRBD1. This CDR3 contains 14 residues. Germline CDR1 is SGHRS and CDR2 is YFSETQ. V gave up 6 bases and J gave up 3 bases; unmatched junction bases: 5. The CDR3 loop reads CASKQGRDTGELFF. CDR3 in DNA: TGCGCCAGCAAACAGGGGCGGGACACCGGGGAGCTGTTTTTT.

CDR3 amino acids: CSVANGLLNTEAFF. The CDR3 nucleotides are TGCAGCGTTGCCAACGGACTACTGAACACTGAAGCTTTCTTT. This chain links TRBV29-1 with TRBJ1-1; D is undetermined. Germline V gives CDR1 SQVTM, CDR2 ANQGSEA. The CDR3 is made up of 14 amino acids. V lost 4 bases to trimming and J lost 0 bases, with 12 bases between them.

This clone has just one count. The V call is TRBV7-8, the J call TRBJ1-1; 10 bases are a match to TRBD1. The ends lost 4 bases at V and 1 base at J; junction bases unmatched: 9. The CDR3 totals 17 residues. The V gene's germline CDR1 is SGHVS and CDR2 FQNEAQ. CDR3 in amino acids: CASSSKPGQGKNTEAFF. The CDR3 coding sequence is TGTGCCAGCAGCTCGAAACCGGGACAGGGGAAGAACACTGAAGCTTTCTTT.

The chain is built from TRBV7-2 and TRBJ2-1, with TRBD2 matching over 7 bases. V dropped 2 bases and J dropped 8; count of bases not matched to a gene: 0. The CDR3 spans 12 residues. In germline, CDR1 is SGHTA, CDR2 FQGNSA. The CDR3 region is CASSLTSDEQFF. The DNA for the CDR3 is TGTGCCAGCAGCTTAACTAGCGATGAGCAGTTCTTC.

The chain combines TRBV5-6 with TRBJ1-2; a possible D gene is TRBD1 (6 bases). Trimming cost V 2 bases and J 7 bases, with 21 bases left between them. The CDR3 has 16 amino acids. The germline gives CDR1 SGHDT, CDR2 YYEEEE. The CDR3 here is CASSLSPESRTVGYTF. The CDR3, as DNA: TGTGCCAGCAGCTTAAGTCCCGAATCGCGGACAGTTGGCTACACCTTC. Filled out from reference TRBV5-6 and TRBJ1-2, the complete variable domain reads DAGVTQSPTHLIKTRGQQVTLRCSPKSGHDTVSWYQQALGQGPQFIFQYYEEEERQRGNFPDRFSGHQFPNYSSELNVNALLLGDSALYLCASSLSPESRTVGYTFGSGTRLTVV.